The 25 T cell receptor beta chains listed next were all sequenced from one sample in a study of response to subunit inactivated influenza vaccine. TCRdb called the RT-PCR reads again in MiXCR, with one record for every CDR3 protein. The sample consists of around 710,000 distinct CDR3 sequences, approximately 15% of them appearing once. Sequences were derived from PBMCs from blood, sampled 14 to 15 days before vaccination. The receptor source for this set is a man aged 45-65 years who received an inactivated influenza vaccine.

A remark on this clonotype: The junction shows a germline mismatch at one end, possibly a read error. The chain combines TRBV5-6 with TRBJ2-1; D is possibly TRBD2 (7 bases). The CDR3 is 14 amino acids. Germline CDR1 and CDR2: SGHDT and YYEEEE. CDR3 DNA: TGTGCCAGCAGCTTCAGGGGAGGGTACAATGAGCAGTCCTTC. Translation: CASSFRGGYNEQSF.

J is TRBJ2-7 and V is TRBV20-1, with D tentatively TRBD1 (6 bases). The CDR3 runs 15 residues. Trimming stripped 1 base from V and 3 bases from J, with 16 bases between. Germline V lookup: CDR1 DFQATT, CDR2 SNEGSKA (reference sequence). The CDR3 DNA follows: TGCAGTGCTAGAGCACCTCGGAGAGGGGGCTACGAGCAGTACTTC. Translation gives CSARAPRRGGYEQYF.

The chain couples TRBV5-5 to TRBJ1-2; D might be TRBD1 (6 bases). V lost 3 bases, J lost 5 bases, and 20 bases lay in between. This CDR3 region has 16 residues. Germline CDR1 SGHKS, CDR2 YYEKEE (reference sequence). CDR3 sequence reads: CASSSSNRELLYGYTF. CDR3 nucleotide sequence: TGTGCCAGCAGCTCCTCGAACAGGGAGCTTCTTTATGGCTACACCTTC.

A few counts support this clonotype. The V and J genes are TRBV7-9 and TRBJ2-5, with D perhaps matching TRBD1 (6 bases). The germline CDR1 and CDR2 sequences are SEHNR and FQNEAQ (reference sequence). V lost 6 bases to trimming and J lost 5 bases, with 13 bases between them. This CDR3 comprises 13 residues. This chain's CDR3 is CASRNRDRETQYF. The CDR3, as DNA: TGTGCCAGCAGAAACAGGGATAGGGAGACCCAGTACTTC.

For the CDR3, the DNA is TGTGCCAGCAGCGACCAGAAACTCAATCAGCCCCAGCATTTT. Protein: CASSDQKLNQPQHF. This chain uses TRBV12-3 or TRBV12-4 with TRBJ1-5; D unresolved. The CDR3 runs 14 residues. V shed 6 bases and J shed 3 bases, with 12 bases lying between them.

This clonotype was seen ten or more times. V usage is TRBV11-2 and J usage is TRBJ2-5; D not certain. Germline V gene lookup returns CDR1 SGHAT and CDR2 FQNNGV. This CDR3 has 15 residues. Trimming took 4 bases from V and 3 from J, leaving 15 bases between them. CDR3 amino acids: CASSSRPALEETQYF. For the CDR3, the DNA is TGTGCCAGCAGCTCCCGGCCAGCGTTAGAAGAGACCCAGTACTTC.

The sample holds a few counts of this clonotype. The V and J genes are TRBV7-9 and TRBJ1-5, with a tentative D call TRBD1 (5 bases). V lost 1 base and J lost 4, with 11 bases in between. The CDR3 totals 15 residues. Per germline, CDR1 SEHNR and CDR2 FQNEAQ (reference sequence). The CDR3 DNA reads as TGTGCCAGCAGCTTAGGGGGGGATGGGAATCAGCCCCAGCATTTT. Amino acids: CASSLGGDGNQPQHF. The full variable domain, with the rest looked up from reference TRBV7-9 and TRBJ1-5, is DTGVSQNPRHKITKRGQNVTFRCDPISEHNRLYWYRQTLGQGPEFLTYFQNEAQLEKSRLLSDRFSAERPKGSFSTLEIQRTEQGDSAMYLCASSLGGDGNQPQHFGDGTRLSIL.

This clonotype has a handful of counts. The chain couples TRBV4-2 to TRBJ2-6, with D tentatively TRBD1 (6 bases). The CDR3 runs to 16 residues. Looked up from germline, CDR1 is LGHNA and CDR2 is YNFKEQ. Trimming took off 1 base at V and 3 bases at J, with 10 bases between the two ends. CDR3 DNA sequence: TGTGCCAGCAGCCAAGCGCTACAGGGTGGGGCCAACGTCCTGACTTTC. It translates to CASSQALQGGANVLTF.

There are many counts of this clonotype. This sequence joins TRBV6-2 or TRBV6-3 and TRBJ2-1, with 8 bases aligning to TRBD2. The CDR3 runs 14 residues. Germline CDR1 and CDR2: MNHEY and SVGEGT. Losses at the gene ends were 10 bases for V and 7 bases for J; bases not matched to a gene: 12. CDR3 bases: TGTGCCACCGAACGGGAGGGCCGCGGAAATGAGCAGTTCTTC. Residues: CATEREGRGNEQFF.

This clonotype was seen many times. The chain is built from TRBV28 and TRBJ2-7; the D is unclear. The CDR3 extends over 14 amino acids. Germline loops: CDR1 MDHEN, CDR2 SYDVKM. The V gene lost 6 bases and the J gene lost 0 bases, with 12 bases spanning the gap. CDR3 sequence: CASRGWGSSYEQYF. CDR3 sequence (DNA): TGTGCCAGCAGAGGGTGGGGTAGCTCCTACGAGCAGTACTTC.

This chain uses TRBV29-1 with TRBJ2-2, with TRBD1 as a possible D gene (5 bases). Trimming cost V 5 bases and J 6 bases, with 10 bases left between them. The CDR3 is 12 residues long. The V gene's germline CDR1 is SQVTM and CDR2 ANQGSEA. CDR3 loop: CSVPGHAGELFF. The CDR3 DNA reads as TGCAGCGTTCCCGGACATGCCGGGGAGCTGTTTTTT.

There are a few counts of this clonotype. V is TRBV18 and J is TRBJ2-1, with TRBD1 identical over 8 bases. With V trimmed by 3 bases and J by 8 bases, 12 bases remained unmatched. There are 16 residues in the CDR3. Germline values: CDR1 KGHSH, CDR2 LQKENI. The CDR3 here is CASSPYSQGGGDEQFF. The DNA of the CDR3 is TGTGCCAGCTCACCTTATTCACAGGGGGGAGGCGATGAGCAGTTCTTC.

The table lists this clonotype with many counts. V and J are TRBV7-2 and TRBJ2-7; tentatively, D is TRBD1 (5 bases). The V gene's germline CDR1 is SGHTA and CDR2 FQGNSA. The CDR3 contains 14 residues. The V end lost 5 bases, the J end lost 4 bases, and 15 bases lay between the germline ends. The DNA of the CDR3 is TGTGCCAGCAGCCCAACGACAGTGGAATACGAGCAGTACTTC. Protein sequence: CASSPTTVEYEQYF.

This clonotype was found a few times. The chain uses TRBV20-1 and TRBJ1-6; 9 bases align to TRBD1. Germline loops: CDR1 DFQATT, CDR2 SNEGSKA (reference sequence). V dropped 0 bases and J dropped 9; count of bases not matched to a gene: 6. CDR3 length: 15 residues. CDR3 nucleotide sequence: TGCAGTGCTAGAGACGGGGGACAGGGCCGTTCACCCCTCCACTTT. Residues: CSARDGGQGRSPLHF.

The gene calls are TRBV2 and TRBJ2-5; tentatively, D is TRBD1 (6 bases). Trimming took off 10 bases at V and 2 bases at J, with 14 bases between the two ends. This CDR3 region has 13 residues. Per the germline V gene, CDR1 is SNHLY and CDR2 is FYNNEI. The CDR3 nucleotides are TGTGCCACCGGAGGTAGGGGGCAAGAGACCCAGTACTTC. Translating it yields CATGGRGQETQYF.

V is TRBV15 and J is TRBJ1-2; D uncertain. V was cut by 5 bases and J by 6 bases, with 19 bases left in between. This CDR3 spans 15 amino acids. Per the germline V gene, CDR1 is LNHNV and CDR2 is YYDKDF (reference sequence). In DNA, the CDR3 is TGTGCCACCAGCGTCGGGTCTCTTTCGGCGAATGGCTACACCTTC. This gives the protein CATSVGSLSANGYTF.

The chain couples TRBV20-1 to TRBJ2-3; the D gene is possibly TRBD2 (5 bases). V was cut by 1 base and J by 7 bases, with 9 bases left in between. CDR1 is DFQATT and CDR2 is SNEGSKA in the germline V gene (reference sequence). This CDR3 is built from 12 residues. The CDR3 region is CSARGTRNTQYF. Written as DNA, the CDR3 is TGCAGTGCTAGAGGAACTAGAAATACGCAGTATTTT.

The chain employs TRBV28 and TRBJ2-3, with 8 bases aligning to TRBD2. J was trimmed by 1 base and V by 8 bases; bases with no gene match: 17. The CDR3 spans 18 residues. Germline V gene sequence: CDR1 MDHEN, CDR2 SYDVKM. The CDR3 DNA reads as TGTGCCAGCGGAAGAACTGCGGGAGGTGGTGGCGGCACAGATACGCAGTATTTT. It encodes CASGRTAGGGGGTDTQYF.

This sequence joins TRBV7-8 and TRBJ2-7; D remains ambiguous. Trimming left V 1 base short and J 1 base short, with 11 bases between. Germline CDR1 SGHVS, CDR2 FQNEAQ. The CDR3 totals 15 residues. The DNA of the CDR3 is TGTGCCAGCAGCTTAGGGTCAGATACATCCTACGAGCAGTACTTC. Translating gives CASSLGSDTSYEQYF.

In this sample, this clonotype turned up a few times. The V gene is TRBV3-1, the J gene TRBJ2-2; D may be TRBD2 (6 bases). V lost 1 base and J lost 1, with 7 bases in between. This CDR3 has 15 residues. The germline gives CDR1 LGHDT, CDR2 YNNKEL (reference sequence). CDR3 nucleotides: TGTGCCAGCAGCCAAGCTAGCGAGAACACCGGGGAGCTGTTTTTT. Amino acids: CASSQASENTGELFF.

This clonotype was seen a handful of times. This sequence joins TRBV2 and TRBJ2-7; no definite D call. With 3 bases removed from V and 2 bases from J, the gap between germline ends came to 5 bases. Germline CDR1 and CDR2: SNHLY and FYNNEI. The CDR3 has 12 residues. The DNA of the CDR3 is TGTGCCAGCAGTGATCAGGCCTACGAGCAGTACTTC. Amino acid sequence: CASSDQAYEQYF.

The chain recombines TRBV7-2 with TRBJ1-5; D ambiguous. The germline gives CDR1 SGHTA, CDR2 FQGNSA. V lost 1 base to trimming and J lost 6 bases, with 16 bases between them. The CDR3 totals 16 residues. DNA for the CDR3: TGTGCCAGCAGCTTAGAGGGCACAGCGAAAGGTCAGCCCCAGCATTTT. Protein: CASSLEGTAKGQPQHF.

The rearrangement links TRBV4-3 to TRBJ2-7, with 9 bases that match TRBD1. This CDR3 has 16 amino acids. Germline trimming cut 0 bases from V and 4 bases from J; bases unmatched to any gene: 7. CDR1 is LGHNA and CDR2 is YSLEER in the germline V gene. The CDR3 sequence is CASSQDAQGAWYEQYF. CDR3 bases: TGCGCCAGCAGCCAAGATGCACAGGGGGCGTGGTACGAGCAGTACTTC.

The chain joins TRBV6-4 to TRBJ1-1; no clear D gene. Trimming removed 4 bases from V and 3 bases from J, with 9 bases in between. The length of the CDR3 is 13 residues. Per germline, CDR1 MRHNA and CDR2 SNTAGT. Here the CDR3 reads CASSGTTDTEAFF. The CDR3 DNA follows: TGTGCCAGCAGTGGAACTACGGACACTGAAGCTTTCTTT.

The rearrangement uses TRBV5-5 and TRBJ2-1; D might be TRBD2 (7 bases). Trimming cost V 4 bases and J 3 bases, with 14 bases left between them. This CDR3 contains 15 residues. CDR1 is SGHKS and CDR2 is YYEKEE in the germline V gene (reference sequence). DNA of the CDR3: TGTGCCAGCAGCAGGCAAGGGGGGGACTACAATGAGCAGTTCTTC. Protein: CASSRQGGDYNEQFF.